These 16 T cell receptor beta chains were all obtained from the same sample, sequenced in a study of human T cells and chemical hapten exposure. Time point of the sample: healthy volunteer bleed at 2 weeks. Blood, whole and unfractionated, served as the source for total RNA extraction. TCRdb reanalysed the RACE reads using MiXCR and keeps one entry per CDR3 protein. The profile shows roughly 130,000 distinct CDR3 sequences, around 8.3% of them singletons. Sequencing used whole blood. The receptors were gathered from a male donor in good health. Some clones in this sample may be carry-over from other donors' samples.

There are many counts of this clonotype. The chain joins TRBV9 to TRBJ2-2; D call uncertain. This CDR3 is 15 amino acids long. Deletions cut 1 base from V and 5 bases from J, with 12 bases between. CDR1 and CDR2 from the germline V gene are SGDLS and YYNGEE. The CDR3, as DNA: TGTGCCAGCAGCGTAAAGGGTTACGGTACCGGGGAGCTGTTTTTT. It translates to CASSVKGYGTGELFF.

This clonotype was counted between two and nine times. This chain joins TRBV5-1 and TRBJ2-1, with 7 bases aligning to TRBD2. J was trimmed by 6 bases and V by 2 bases; bases with no gene match: 8. CDR3 size: 15 residues. The germline gives CDR1 SGHRS, CDR2 YFSETQ. Here the CDR3 DNA reads TGCGCCAGCAGCTTAGGACTAGGGGTCGGCAATGAGCAGTTCTTC. Its translation is CASSLGLGVGNEQFF.

This chain joins TRBV18 and TRBJ2-1, with 11 bases matching TRBD2. The CDR3 is 18 residues long. V shed 3 bases and J 0 bases; nucleotides not matched to a gene: 7. CDR1 KGHSH and CDR2 LQKENI come from the germline V gene. CDR3 sequence reads: CASSPGLAGASSYNEQFF. The CDR3 DNA reads TGTGCCAGCTCACCTGGACTAGCGGGCGCGAGCTCCTACAATGAGCAGTTCTTC.

The chain employs TRBV6-1 and TRBJ1-5, with D possibly matching TRBD1 (5 bases). This CDR3 region has 15 residues. Trimming took off 2 bases at V and 6 bases at J, with 14 bases between the two ends. The germline V gene has CDR1 MNHNS and CDR2 SASEGT. The CDR3 sequence is CASSENQGSSQPQHF. As DNA, the CDR3 is TGTGCCAGCAGTGAAAACCAGGGTTCGAGTCAGCCCCAGCATTTT.

This clonotype was recorded at least ten times. The chain is built from TRBV14 and TRBJ2-7; a possible D gene is TRBD1 (6 bases). Germline CDR1 is SGHDN and CDR2 is FVKESK. The length of the CDR3 is 12 residues. V dropped 1 base and J dropped 5 bases, with 6 bases sitting between them. The CDR3 nucleotides read TGTGCCAGCAGCCAAGGACAGGACGAGCAGTACTTC. Translated, it gives CASSQGQDEQYF.

The chain links TRBV20-1 to TRBJ1-1; 7 bases are shared with TRBD1. Germline V gene lookup returns CDR1 DFQATT and CDR2 SNEGSKA (reference sequence). The CDR3 has 15 residues. V lost 3 bases and J lost 3; bases outside the gene matches: 10. The CDR3 DNA reads as TGCAGTGCTAGGGGAGTACAGGGGCCTGACACTGAAGCTTTCTTT. It codes for CSARGVQGPDTEAFF.

The chain employs TRBV12-3 or TRBV12-4 and TRBJ1-2, with 11 bases that match TRBD1. The junction had 14 bases not matched to a gene; V was cut back by 7 bases and J by 4 bases. This CDR3 has 17 residues. The CDR3, as DNA: TGTGCCAGCAATCCAGGTCCGGACAGGGGGCAAGCCTATGGCTACACCTTC. This encodes CASNPGPDRGQAYGYTF.

This clonotype appeared a few times. The chain employs TRBV10-3 and TRBJ2-1, with a weak D call TRBD2 (7 bases). With 5 bases removed from V and 1 base from J, the gap between germline ends came to 12 bases. The germline V gene has CDR1 ENHRY and CDR2 SYGVKD. The CDR3 runs 15 residues. The CDR3 loop reads CAISSAGASYNEQFF. CDR3 nucleotides: TGTGCCATCAGTTCTGCGGGGGCGTCCTACAATGAGCAGTTCTTC.

CDR3 nucleotides: TGTGCCAGCAGCCGAGACAGGGTTAATTCACCCCTCCACTTT. Protein product: CASSRDRVNSPLHF. This sequence joins TRBV3-1 and TRBJ1-6; 7 bases agree with TRBD1. CDR1 is LGHDT and CDR2 is YNNKEL in the germline V gene (reference sequence). CDR3 length equals 14 residues. The V gene end was trimmed by 4 bases and the J gene end by 6 bases; junction bases not matched to a gene: 3.

This clonotype was picked up a small number of times. The chain uses TRBV4-3 and TRBJ2-7; D unresolved. Trimming pared 0 bases from V and 3 bases from J, leaving 6 bases between. The CDR3 extends over 13 amino acids. In germline, CDR1 is LGHNA, CDR2 YSLEER. The CDR3 bases are TGCGCCAGCAGCCAAGACAGGCGCTACGAGCAGTACTTC. Translated: CASSQDRRYEQYF.

The chain has TRBV6-5 and TRBJ1-5, with 8 nucleotides matching TRBD1. This CDR3 is 13 amino acids long. Germline loops: CDR1 MNHEY, CDR2 SVGAGI. The junction had 2 bases not matched to a gene; V was cut back by 8 bases and J by 2 bases. The CDR3 nucleotides read TGTGCCAGCGGACAGGGTGGCAATCAGCCCCAGCATTTT. Its translation: CASGQGGNQPQHF.

This clonotype came up many times. The rearrangement uses TRBV6-2 or TRBV6-3 and TRBJ2-1, with D unresolved. CDR1 is MNHEY and CDR2 is SVGEGT in the germline V gene. V lost 4 bases and J 6 bases, leaving 7 bases between the germline ends. The CDR3 loop spans 12 amino acids. The CDR3 loop reads CASSLTVNEQFF. In DNA form, the CDR3 reads TGTGCCAGCAGTTTGACTGTCAATGAGCAGTTCTTC.

Only a few counts were recorded for this clonotype. The chain joins TRBV18 to TRBJ1-1, with D unclear. Trimming took off 2 bases at V and 4 bases at J, with 14 bases between the two ends. Germline lookup yields CDR1 KGHSH and CDR2 LQKENI. The length of the CDR3 is 15 residues. This chain's CDR3 is CASSPVEAWGTEAFF. As DNA, the CDR3 is TGTGCCAGCTCACCAGTTGAAGCCTGGGGCACTGAAGCTTTCTTT.

This clonotype was counted a few times. The chain combines TRBV19 with TRBJ1-4, with 8 nucleotides matching TRBD1. In germline, CDR1 is LNHDA, CDR2 SQIVND (reference sequence). This CDR3 is built from 15 residues. The J segment lost 8 bases and the V segment lost 1 base, leaving 6 bases of the junction unmatched. CDR3 bases: TGTGCCAGTAGTATAGCTAACAGGGGGTCGGAAAAACTGTTTTTT. Protein product: CASSIANRGSEKLFF.

This clonotype was counted a few times. The chain carries TRBV29-1 and TRBJ1-5; a possible D gene is TRBD1 (5 bases). Trimming removed 0 bases from V and 6 bases from J, with 12 bases in between. Germline V lookup: CDR1 SQVTM, CDR2 ANQGSEA. This CDR3 has 14 residues. The CDR3 DNA follows: TGCAGCGTTGAAGATCAAGTGGGGGGTCAGCCCCAGCATTTT. Protein: CSVEDQVGGQPQHF.

The chain links TRBV14 to TRBJ2-7, with 11 bases that match TRBD1. The trim removed 4 bases at V and 4 bases at J, leaving 3 bases unmatched. The germline CDR1 and CDR2 sequences are SGHDN and FVKESK. CDR3 length: 14 residues. The CDR3 sequence is CASSLGTGGYEQYF. The CDR3 coding sequence is TGTGCCAGCAGCCTTGGGACAGGGGGGTACGAGCAGTACTTC. Filled out from reference TRBV14 and TRBJ2-7, the complete variable domain reads EAGVTQFPSHSVIEKGQTVTLRCDPISGHDNLYWYRRVMGKEIKFLLHFVKESKQDESGMPNNRFLAERTGGTYSTLKVQPAELEDSGVYFCASSLGTGGYEQYFGPGTRLTVT.